The clone carrying this T cell receptor beta chain has more than one count but fewer than ten. Its antigen is undetermined. TCRdb called the 5' RACE reads again in MiXCR, with one record for every CDR3 protein. Among about 240,000 distinct CDR3 sequences listed, 10% were seen once. The sample originates from a study of identical twins. The germline gives CDR1 SQVTM, CDR2 ANQGSEA. Trimming took off 5 bases at V and 9 bases at J, with 14 bases between the two ends. CDR3 size: 12 residues. Study-level points and caveats: Recombination models fit unrelated individuals' TCR alpha sharing but underestimated twins'.

The TCR was taken from a man in his forties or fifties in good health. J is TRBJ1-3 and V is TRBV29-1, with D perhaps TRBD1 (5 bases). Specimen: memory T cells sorted from blood. The CDR3 bases are TGCAGCGTTAGTCTCCTCGGGGGCACCATATATTTT. It encodes CSVSLLGGTIYF.